This TCR beta chain appears in the sequencing data of a study of yellow fever vaccine responses in identical twins. Points on this clonotype: Its target is unknown.

Germline V gene sequence: CDR1 SGHTA, CDR2 FQGTGA. The CDR3 contains 13 residues. The germline V and J ends were trimmed by 4 bases and 1 base, with 4 bases remaining between them. Study-level findings and limits: Each twin's T cell response to the vaccine was reported to look partly convergent and partly personalized.

Each CDR3 protein is one row after TCRdb ran MiXCR on the RT-PCR reads. The sample consists of under 20,000 distinct CDR3 sequences, about 65% of them appearing once. This chain joins TRBV7-3 and TRBJ2-2; D ambiguous. Sample: T cells from blood (PBMCs), unsorted or a sorted subset (not recorded which), taken before or after yellow fever vaccination (not recorded which). This clonotype originated in a woman aged 18-29 years who received the yellow fever vaccine. CDR3 in DNA: TGTGCCAGCAGCTCTAAGAACACCGGGGAGCTGTTTTTT. It codes for CASSSKNTGELFF.